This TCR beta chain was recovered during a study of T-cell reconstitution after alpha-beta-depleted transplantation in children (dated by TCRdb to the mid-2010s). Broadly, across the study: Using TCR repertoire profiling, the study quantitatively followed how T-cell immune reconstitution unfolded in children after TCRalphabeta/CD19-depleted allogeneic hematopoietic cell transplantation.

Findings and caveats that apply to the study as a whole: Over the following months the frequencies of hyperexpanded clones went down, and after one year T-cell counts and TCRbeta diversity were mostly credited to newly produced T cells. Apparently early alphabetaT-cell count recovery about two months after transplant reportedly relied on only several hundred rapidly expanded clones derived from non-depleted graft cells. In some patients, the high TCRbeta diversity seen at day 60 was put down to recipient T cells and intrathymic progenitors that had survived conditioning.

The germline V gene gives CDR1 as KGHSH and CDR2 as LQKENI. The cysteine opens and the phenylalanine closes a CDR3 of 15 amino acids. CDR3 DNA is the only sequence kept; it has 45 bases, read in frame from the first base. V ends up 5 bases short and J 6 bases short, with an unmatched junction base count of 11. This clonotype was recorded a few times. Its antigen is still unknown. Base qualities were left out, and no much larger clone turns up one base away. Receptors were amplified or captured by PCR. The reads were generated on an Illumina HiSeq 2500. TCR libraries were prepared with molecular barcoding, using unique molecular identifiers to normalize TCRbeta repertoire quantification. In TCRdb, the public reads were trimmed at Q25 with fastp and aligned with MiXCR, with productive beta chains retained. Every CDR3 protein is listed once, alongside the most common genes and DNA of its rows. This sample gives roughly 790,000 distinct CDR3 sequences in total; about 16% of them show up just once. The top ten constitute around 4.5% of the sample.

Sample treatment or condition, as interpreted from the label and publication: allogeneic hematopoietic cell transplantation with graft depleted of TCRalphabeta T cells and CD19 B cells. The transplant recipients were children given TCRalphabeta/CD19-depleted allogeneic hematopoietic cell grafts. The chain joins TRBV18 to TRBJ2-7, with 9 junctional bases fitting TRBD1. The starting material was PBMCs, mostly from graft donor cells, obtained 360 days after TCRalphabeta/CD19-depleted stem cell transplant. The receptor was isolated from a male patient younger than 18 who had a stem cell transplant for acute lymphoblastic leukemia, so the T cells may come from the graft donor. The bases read TGTGCCAGCTCAACCGGGACAGGGAGTATAACCGAGCAGTACTTC. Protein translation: CASSTGTGSITEQYF.